These T cell receptor beta chains were read from a single sample in a study of CD8 T cells in Susac syndrome. TCRdb passed the immunoSEQ multiplex PCR reads through MiXCR, listing each CDR3 protein once. The sample holds around 230,000 distinct CDR3 sequences, nearly 97% seen once. The sequenced sample was CD4+ T cells from PBMCs. The receptors were gathered from a human donor with multiple sclerosis. CDR3s include the opening cysteine and the closing phenylalanine or tryptophan. The D gene is left open where the match is weak. Only part of the rows carry a size: once, few, many, or a class if the clone is expanded.

D: .; size: few; length: 11; J: TRBJ2-3; V: TRBV6-5; CDR3: CASRNTDTQYF; DNA: TGTGCCAGCAGGAACACAGATACGCAGTATTTT
D: .; size: .; length: 13; J: TRBJ2-3; V: TRBV5-4; CDR3: CASSETLSDTQYF; DNA: TGTGCCAGCAGCGAAACCCTCTCAGATACGCAGTATTTT
D: TRBD1; size: .; length: 15; J: TRBJ2-7; V: TRBV3-1; CDR3: CASSQEGTGSYEQYF; DNA: TGTGCCAGCAGCCAAGAAGGGACAGGGTCGTACGAGCAGTACTTC
D: .; size: .; length: 13; J: TRBJ2-2; V: TRBV5-1; CDR3: CASSPGTPGELFF; DNA: TGCGCCAGCAGCCCTGGGACTCCCGGGGAGCTGTTTTTT
D: TRBD2; size: .; length: 16; J: TRBJ2-1; V: TRBV7-3; CDR3: CASSLTLAGGPYEQFF; DNA: TGTGCCAGCAGCTTAACGCTAGCGGGGGGACCCTATGAGCAGTTCTTC
D: .; size: .; length: 13; J: TRBJ1-1; V: TRBV6-1; CDR3: CASSEVPDTEAFF; DNA: TGTGCCAGCAGTGAAGTGCCAGACACTGAAGCTTTCTTT
D: TRBD1; size: .; length: 15; J: TRBJ1-2; V: TRBV20-1; CDR3: CSARVSGTANYGYTF; DNA: TGCAGTGCTAGAGTTTCCGGGACAGCTAACTATGGCTACACCTTC
D: .; size: .; length: 16; J: TRBJ2-5; V: TRBV15; CDR3: CATSREGAGVQETQYF; DNA: TGTGCCACCAGCAGAGAGGGGGCGGGAGTCCAAGAGACCCAGTACTTC
D: .; size: .; length: 16; J: TRBJ1-5; V: TRBV19; CDR3: CASSFSRALAVQPQHF; DNA: TGTGCCAGTAGTTTTTCCCGGGCCCTCGCAGTTCAGCCCCAGCATTTT
D: .; size: .; length: 15; J: TRBJ1-1; V: TRBV7-9; CDR3: CASSSWTGRFAEAFF; DNA: TGTGCCAGCAGCTCTTGGACCGGGAGATTCGCTGAAGCTTTCTTT
D: TRBD1; size: few; length: 13; J: TRBJ1-1; V: TRBV7-9; CDR3: CASSRDRNTEAFF; DNA: TGTGCCAGCAGTAGGGACAGGAACACTGAAGCTTTCTTT
D: .; size: .; length: 14; J: TRBJ1-2; V: TRBV12-3/TRBV12-4; CDR3: CASSFRNNEDGYTF; DNA: TGTGCCAGCAGTTTCCGTAACAATGAGGATGGCTACACCTTC
D: .; size: once; length: 13; J: TRBJ1-5; V: TRBV19; CDR3: CASSIEWYQPQHF; DNA: TGTGCCAGTAGTATCGAGTGGTATCAGCCCCAGCATTTT
D: TRBD1; size: .; length: 13; J: TRBJ1-2; V: TRBV20-1; CDR3: CSAWDRVSHGYTF; DNA: TGCAGTGCTTGGGACAGGGTCAGCCATGGCTACACCTTC
D: .; size: .; length: 15; J: TRBJ1-2; V: TRBV3-1; CDR3: CASSQDVGSGYGYTF; DNA: TGTGCCAGCAGCCAAGATGTAGGCAGCGGCTATGGCTACACCTTC
D: TRBD2; size: once; length: 14; J: TRBJ2-3; V: TRBV11-1; CDR3: CASKKRELTDTQYF; DNA: TGTGCCAGCAAAAAGCGGGAGTTGACAGATACGCAGTATTTT
D: .; size: .; length: 14; J: TRBJ1-1; V: TRBV5-1; CDR3: CASSFKDGNTEAFF; DNA: TGCGCCAGCAGCTTCAAGGACGGGAACACTGAAGCTTTCTTT
D: .; size: .; length: 14; J: TRBJ2-4; V: TRBV7-9; CDR3: CASSLESHRNIQYF; DNA: TGTGCCAGCAGCTTAGAAAGCCATAGGAACATTCAGTACTTC
D: TRBD2; size: .; length: 16; J: TRBJ2-1; V: TRBV27; CDR3: CASSKSTSGRGNEQFF; DNA: TGTGCCAGCAGTAAATCGACTAGCGGGAGGGGGAATGAGCAGTTCTTC
D: .; size: .; length: 12; J: TRBJ2-1; V: TRBV29-1; CDR3: CSVRASYNEQFF; DNA: TGCAGCGTTAGGGCTTCCTACAATGAGCAGTTCTTC
D: .; size: .; length: 15; J: TRBJ1-2; V: TRBV3-1; CDR3: CASSQDVREDYGYTF; DNA: TGTGCCAGCAGCCAAGATGTTAGGGAGGACTATGGCTACACCTTC
D: TRBD1; size: .; length: 14; J: TRBJ2-1; V: TRBV25-1; CDR3: CASSELGGGNEQFF; DNA: TGTGCCAGCAGTGAACTAGGGGGCGGGAATGAGCAGTTCTTC
D: .; size: .; length: 14; J: TRBJ1-5; V: TRBV2; CDR3: CASSEGLSYQPQHF; DNA: TGTGCCAGCAGTGAAGGTTTAAGTTATCAGCCCCAGCATTTT
D: .; size: .; length: 13; J: TRBJ1-6; V: TRBV2; CDR3: CASATGVDSPLHF; DNA: TGTGCCAGCGCGACAGGTGTCGATTCACCCCTCCACTTT
D: TRBD1; size: once; length: 14; J: TRBJ1-1; V: TRBV29-1; CDR3: CSVDRTGANTEAFF; DNA: TGCAGCGTTGACCGGACAGGGGCGAACACTGAAGCTTTCTTT
D: TRBD1; size: .; length: 14; J: TRBJ2-7; V: TRBV20-1; CDR3: CSAIRGQGVYEQYF; DNA: TGCAGTGCCATCAGGGGGCAGGGGGTCTACGAGCAGTACTTC
D: TRBD2; size: .; length: 15; J: TRBJ2-7; V: TRBV5-1; CDR3: CASSFELAGVYEQYF; DNA: TGCGCCAGCAGCTTTGAACTAGCGGGAGTCTACGAGCAGTACTTC
D: TRBD1; size: .; length: 14; J: TRBJ1-2; V: TRBV6-5; CDR3: CASSYGDRGYGYTF; DNA: TGTGCCAGCAGTTACGGGGACAGGGGCTATGGCTACACCTTC
D: .; size: once; length: 13; J: TRBJ1-5; V: TRBV3-1; CDR3: CASSQGRAQPQHF; DNA: TGTGCCAGCAGCCAAGGCAGGGCTCAGCCCCAGCATTTT
D: .; size: .; length: 13; J: TRBJ2-1; V: TRBV27; CDR3: CASSLVLSGEQFF; DNA: TGTGCCAGCAGTTTAGTCCTGAGCGGTGAGCAGTTCTTC
D: TRBD1; size: .; length: 14; J: TRBJ2-5; V: TRBV27; CDR3: CASRGTGGQETQYF; DNA: TGTGCCAGCAGGGGCACAGGGGGCCAAGAGACCCAGTACTTC
D: TRBD1; size: once; length: 13; J: TRBJ1-2; V: TRBV5-1; CDR3: CASSLQGDGGYTF; DNA: TGCGCCAGCAGCTTACAGGGGGACGGCGGCTACACCTTC
D: TRBD2; size: .; length: 14; J: TRBJ2-7; V: TRBV3-1; CDR3: CASSPWGGGYEQYF; DNA: TGTGCCAGCAGCCCATGGGGGGGTGGCTACGAGCAGTACTTC
D: TRBD2; size: once; length: 12; J: TRBJ2-7; V: TRBV29-1; CDR3: CSVVGLAYEQYF; DNA: TGCAGCGTTGTTGGACTAGCTTACGAGCAGTACTTC
D: .; size: once; length: 14; J: TRBJ2-7; V: TRBV11-2; CDR3: CASVRGRRSYEQYF; DNA: TGTGCCAGCGTGCGGGGACGGCGGTCCTACGAGCAGTACTTC
D: .; size: .; length: 14; J: TRBJ2-7; V: TRBV3-1; CDR3: CASSQGSGSYEQYF; DNA: TGTGCCAGCAGCCAGGGGAGCGGGTCATACGAGCAGTACTTC
D: .; size: .; length: 16; J: TRBJ1-2; V: TRBV29-1; CDR3: CSVGGAPSLANYGYTF; DNA: TGCAGCGTTGGGGGGGCACCGTCGTTAGCTAACTATGGCTACACCTTC
D: .; size: .; length: 13; J: TRBJ2-7; V: TRBV9; CDR3: CASSVGPGDEQYF; DNA: TGTGCCAGCAGCGTAGGGCCGGGGGACGAGCAGTACTTC
D: .; size: .; length: 14; J: TRBJ1-5; V: TRBV5-1; CDR3: CASSLGDKNQPQHF; DNA: TGCGCCAGCAGCTTGGGGGACAAAAATCAGCCCCAGCATTTT
D: .; size: .; length: 13; J: TRBJ1-5; V: TRBV30; CDR3: CAWSVGTYQPQHF; DNA: TGTGCCTGGAGTGTTGGGACCTATCAGCCCCAGCATTTT
D: .; size: .; length: 13; J: TRBJ1-5; V: TRBV1; CDR3: CTSSQVGNQPQHF; DNA: TGCACCAGCAGCCAAGTGGGGAATCAGCCCCAGCATTTT
D: .; size: .; length: 15; J: TRBJ1-5; V: TRBV23-1; CDR3: CASSQISLGNQPQHF; DNA: TGCGCCAGCAGTCAAATATCTCTGGGCAATCAGCCCCAGCATTTT
D: TRBD2; size: .; length: 11; J: TRBJ2-3; V: TRBV20-1; CDR3: CSASLGLAEYF; DNA: TGCAGTGCTAGTCTGGGACTAGCGGAGTATTTT
D: .; size: .; length: 16; J: TRBJ1-1; V: TRBV3-1; CDR3: CASSQGPSGKNTEAFF; DNA: TGTGCCAGCAGCCAAGGACCGAGTGGGAAGAACACTGAAGCTTTCTTT
D: .; size: .; length: 17; J: TRBJ1-5; V: TRBV29-1; CDR3: CSVGDGQQMGSNQPQHF; DNA: TGCAGCGTTGGGGACGGACAGCAGATGGGGAGCAATCAGCCCCAGCATTTT
D: .; size: .; length: 15; J: TRBJ2-1; V: TRBV30; CDR3: CAWSGAPSSYNEQFF; DNA: TGTGCCTGGAGTGGGGCACCGAGCTCCTACAATGAGCAGTTCTTC
D: TRBD2; size: once; length: 11; J: TRBJ2-7; V: TRBV25-1; CDR3: CSSGAIYEQYF; DNA: TGTTCTAGCGGGGCGATCTACGAGCAGTACTTC
D: .; size: .; length: 14; J: TRBJ2-4; V: TRBV7-9; CDR3: CASSLSQGQNIQYF; DNA: TGTGCCAGCAGCTTGAGTCAGGGGCAAAACATTCAGTACTTC
D: .; size: .; length: 14; J: TRBJ2-1; V: TRBV30; CDR3: CAWSWGDAVNEQFF; DNA: TGTGCCTGGAGTTGGGGGGACGCCGTCAATGAGCAGTTCTTC
D: .; size: .; length: 13; J: TRBJ2-3; V: TRBV5-4; CDR3: CASSMSGENTQYF; DNA: TGTGCCAGCAGCATGTCGGGGGAAAATACGCAGTATTTT
D: TRBD1; size: .; length: 15; J: TRBJ2-5; V: TRBV6-5; CDR3: CASSYGDRASKTQYF; DNA: TGTGCCAGCAGCTACGGGGACAGGGCATCGAAGACCCAGTACTTC
D: .; size: few; length: 12; J: TRBJ1-2; V: TRBV28; CDR3: CASSFQNYGYTF; DNA: TGTGCCAGCAGTTTCCAGAACTATGGCTACACCTTC
D: TRBD2; size: .; length: 15; J: TRBJ2-3; V: TRBV7-2; CDR3: CASSLMGLAPDTQYF; DNA: TGTGCCAGCAGCTTAATGGGACTAGCACCAGATACGCAGTATTTT
D: .; size: .; length: 14; J: TRBJ1-3; V: TRBV9; CDR3: CASSPRVGGNTIYF; DNA: TGTGCCAGCAGCCCCCGGGTGGGGGGAAACACCATATATTTT
D: .; size: .; length: 13; J: TRBJ2-5; V: TRBV20-1; CDR3: CSARMAGQETQYF; DNA: TGCAGTGCTAGAATGGCGGGACAAGAGACCCAGTACTTC